This T cell receptor (beta chain) was identified during a study of CD8+CD57+ T cells in acquired aplastic anemia. Turning to the study itself: On average, sorted CD4+ and CD8+ cells gave 3.2 ug of DNA.

This CDR3 contains 16 residues. Trimming removed 1 base at V and 0 bases at J, with 12 bases between. Germline values: CDR1 DFQATT, CDR2 SNEGSKA (reference sequence). Investigators profiled TCR beta VDJ and CDR3 from genomic DNA template. TCRdb reanalysed the reads using MiXCR and keeps one entry per CDR3 protein. The sample holds some 180,000 distinct CDR3 sequences, around half seen once. The sample holds many counts of this clonotype. Its antigen is currently unknown. General observations from the study: Patients and controls shared around 30 CD8+ CDR3 sequences.

This receptor was obtained from a human donor in good health. This chain uses TRBV20-1 with TRBJ2-2; D possibly corresponds to TRBD2 (6 bases). Sequencing was carried out using sorted CD4+, CD8+, or CD8+CD57+ T cells (not recorded which) from PBMCs. For the CDR3, the DNA is TGCAGTGCTAGAGCTACGGGACTTCCGAACACCGGGGAGCTGTTTTTT. The encoded protein is CSARATGLPNTGELFF.